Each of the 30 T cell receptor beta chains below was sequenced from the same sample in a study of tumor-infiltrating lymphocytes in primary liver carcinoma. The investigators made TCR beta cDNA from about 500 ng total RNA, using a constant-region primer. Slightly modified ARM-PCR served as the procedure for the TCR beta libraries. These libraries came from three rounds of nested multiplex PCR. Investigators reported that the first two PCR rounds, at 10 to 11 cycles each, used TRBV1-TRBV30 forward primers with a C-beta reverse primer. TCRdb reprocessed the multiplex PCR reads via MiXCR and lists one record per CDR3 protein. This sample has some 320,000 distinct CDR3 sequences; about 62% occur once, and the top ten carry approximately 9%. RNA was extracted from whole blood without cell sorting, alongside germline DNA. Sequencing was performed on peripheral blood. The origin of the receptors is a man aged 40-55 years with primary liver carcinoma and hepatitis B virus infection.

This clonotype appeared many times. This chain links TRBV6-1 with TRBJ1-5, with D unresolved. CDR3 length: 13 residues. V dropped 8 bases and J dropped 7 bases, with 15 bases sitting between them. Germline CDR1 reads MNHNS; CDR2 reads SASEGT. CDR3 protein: CASSAEENQPQHF. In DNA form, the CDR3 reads TGTGCCAGCTCGGCGGAGGAAAACCAGCCCCAGCATTTT.

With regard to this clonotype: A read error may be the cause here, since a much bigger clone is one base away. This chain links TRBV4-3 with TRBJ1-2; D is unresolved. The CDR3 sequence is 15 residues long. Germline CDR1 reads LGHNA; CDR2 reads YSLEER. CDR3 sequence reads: CANSQDATLGYGYTF. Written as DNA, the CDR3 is TGCGCCAACAGCCAAGATGCCACGCTTGGCTATGGCTACACCTTC.

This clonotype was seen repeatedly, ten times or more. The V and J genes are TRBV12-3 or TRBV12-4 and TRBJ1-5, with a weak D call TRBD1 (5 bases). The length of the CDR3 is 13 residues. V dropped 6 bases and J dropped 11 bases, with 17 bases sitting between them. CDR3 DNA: TGTGCCAGCAGCGGAGGGGTCCTTGTGTCCCAGCATTTT. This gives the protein CASSGGVLVSQHF.

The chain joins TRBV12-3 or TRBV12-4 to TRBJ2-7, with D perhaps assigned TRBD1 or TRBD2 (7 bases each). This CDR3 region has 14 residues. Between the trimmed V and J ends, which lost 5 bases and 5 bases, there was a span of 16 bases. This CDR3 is CASSLQGGADEQYF. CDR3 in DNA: TGTGCCAGCAGTCTCCAGGGGGGGGCTGACGAGCAGTACTTC.

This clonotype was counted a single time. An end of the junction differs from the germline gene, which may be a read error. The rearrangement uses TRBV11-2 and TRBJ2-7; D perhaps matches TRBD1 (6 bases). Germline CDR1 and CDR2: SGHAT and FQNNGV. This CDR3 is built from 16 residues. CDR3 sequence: CASSPRWGRATYEQYF. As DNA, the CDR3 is TGTGCCAGCAGCCCAAGGTGGGGGCGAGCCACCTACGAACAGTACTTC.

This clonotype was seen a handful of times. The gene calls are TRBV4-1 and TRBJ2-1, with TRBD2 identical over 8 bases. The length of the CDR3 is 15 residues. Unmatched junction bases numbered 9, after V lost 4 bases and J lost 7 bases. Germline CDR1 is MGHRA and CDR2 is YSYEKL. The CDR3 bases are TGCGCCAGCAGCCCGCCGGCAGCGGGAGCGAATGAGCAGTTCTTC. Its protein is CASSPPAAGANEQFF.

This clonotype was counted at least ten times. CDR3 region: CASSYSTDHSSYNEQFF. As DNA, the CDR3 is TGTGCCAGCAGTTACTCGACCGACCATAGCTCCTACAATGAGCAGTTCTTC. The chain is built from TRBV6-2 or TRBV6-3 and TRBJ2-1; D ambiguous. The CDR3 runs 17 residues. Germline CDR1 is MNHEY and CDR2 is SVGEGT. Trimming took off 0 bases at V and 0 bases at J, with 12 bases between the two ends.

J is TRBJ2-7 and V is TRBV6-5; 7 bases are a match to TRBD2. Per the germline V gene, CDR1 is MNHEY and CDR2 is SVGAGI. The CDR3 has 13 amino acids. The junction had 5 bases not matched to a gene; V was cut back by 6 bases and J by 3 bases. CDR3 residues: CASSRGLNYEQYF. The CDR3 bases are TGTGCCAGCAGCCGGGGACTAAACTACGAGCAGTACTTC.

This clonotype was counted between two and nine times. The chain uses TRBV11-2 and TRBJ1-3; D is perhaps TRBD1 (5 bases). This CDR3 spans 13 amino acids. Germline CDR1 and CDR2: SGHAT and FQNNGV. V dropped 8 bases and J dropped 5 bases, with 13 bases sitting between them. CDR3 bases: TGTGCCAGCCGATCAGGGTTCCGAAACACCATATATTTT. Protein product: CASRSGFRNTIYF. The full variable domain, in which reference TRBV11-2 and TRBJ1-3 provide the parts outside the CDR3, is EAGVAQSPRYKIIEKRQSVAFWCNPISGHATLYWYQQILGQGPKLLIQFQNNGVVDDSQLPKDRFSAERLKGVDSTLKIQPAKLEDSAVYLCASRSGFRNTIYFGEGSWLTVV.

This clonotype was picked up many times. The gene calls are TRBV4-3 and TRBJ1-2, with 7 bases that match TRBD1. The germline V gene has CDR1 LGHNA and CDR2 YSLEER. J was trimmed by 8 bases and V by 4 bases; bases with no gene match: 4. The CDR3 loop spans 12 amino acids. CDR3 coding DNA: TGCGCCAGCAGCCTTGGACAGGCGGGCTACACCTTC. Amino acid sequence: CASSLGQAGYTF.

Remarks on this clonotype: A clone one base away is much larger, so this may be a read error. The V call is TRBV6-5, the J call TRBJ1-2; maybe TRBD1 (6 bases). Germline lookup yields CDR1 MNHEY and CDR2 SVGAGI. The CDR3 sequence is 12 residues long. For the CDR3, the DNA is TGTGCCAGCAGTAAGACAGGAGGGGCCTACATCTTC. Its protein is CASSKTGGAYIF.

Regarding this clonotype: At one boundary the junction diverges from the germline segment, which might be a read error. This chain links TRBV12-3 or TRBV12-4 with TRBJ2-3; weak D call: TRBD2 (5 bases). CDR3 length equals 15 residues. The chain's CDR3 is CDSSLATPVGDTQYF. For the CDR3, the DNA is TGTGACAGCAGTTTAGCGACCCCAGTGGGGGATACGCAGTATTTT.

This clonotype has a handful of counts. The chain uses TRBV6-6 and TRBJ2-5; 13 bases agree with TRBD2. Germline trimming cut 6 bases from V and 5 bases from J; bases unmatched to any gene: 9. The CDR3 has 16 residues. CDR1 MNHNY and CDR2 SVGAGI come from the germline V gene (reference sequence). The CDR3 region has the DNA TGTGCCAGCAGCAGCGGACTAGCGGGAGCCGGGGAGACCCAGTACTTC. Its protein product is CASSSGLAGAGETQYF.

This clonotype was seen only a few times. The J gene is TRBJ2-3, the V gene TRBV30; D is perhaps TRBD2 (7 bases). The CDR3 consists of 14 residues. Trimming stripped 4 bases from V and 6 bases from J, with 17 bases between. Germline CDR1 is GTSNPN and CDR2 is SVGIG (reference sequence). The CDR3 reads CAWKGGPPGDTQYF. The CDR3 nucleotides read TGTGCCTGGAAGGGGGGGCCCCCTGGGGATACGCAGTATTTT.

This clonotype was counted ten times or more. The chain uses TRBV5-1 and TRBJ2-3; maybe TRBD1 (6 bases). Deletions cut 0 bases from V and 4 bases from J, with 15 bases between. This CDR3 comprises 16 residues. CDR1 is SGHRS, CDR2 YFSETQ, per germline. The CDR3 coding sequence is TGCGCCAGCAGCTTGGTAGGGGGAGCCAGCCCAGATACGCAGTATTTT. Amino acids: CASSLVGGASPDTQYF.

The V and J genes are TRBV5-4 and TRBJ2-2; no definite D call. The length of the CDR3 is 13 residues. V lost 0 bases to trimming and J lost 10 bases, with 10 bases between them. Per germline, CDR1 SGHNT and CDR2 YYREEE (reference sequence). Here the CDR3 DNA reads TGTGCCAGCAGCTTGGATCCAGTCGAGGAGCTGTTTTTT. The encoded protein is CASSLDPVEELFF.

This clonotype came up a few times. This CDR3 reads CASSHPGGTGASTDTQYF. The CDR3 DNA is TGTGCCAGCAGCCACCCTGGGGGAACAGGGGCAAGCACAGATACGCAGTATTTT. This sequence joins TRBV4-2 and TRBJ2-3; 7 nucleotides align to TRBD1. V trimming: 3 bases; J trimming: 0 bases; junction bases outside the gene matches: 12. The CDR3 is made up of 18 amino acids. Germline CDR1 and CDR2: LGHNA and YNFKEQ.

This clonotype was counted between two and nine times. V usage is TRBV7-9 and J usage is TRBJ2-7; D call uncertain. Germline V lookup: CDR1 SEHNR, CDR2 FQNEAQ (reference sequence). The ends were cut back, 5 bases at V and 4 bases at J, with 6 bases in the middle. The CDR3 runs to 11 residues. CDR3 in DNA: TGTGCCAGCAGCCAAGAATACGAGCAGTACTTC. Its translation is CASSQEYEQYF.

The CDR3 sequence: CSAGGGAGDEKLFF. In DNA, the CDR3 is TGCAGCGCAGGAGGGGGGGCCGGGGACGAAAAACTGTTTTTT. This chain uses TRBV29-1 with TRBJ1-4; perhaps TRBD1 as D (6 bases). This CDR3 spans 14 amino acids. Deletions cut 7 bases from V and 8 bases from J, with 20 bases between. Germline V gene sequence: CDR1 SQVTM, CDR2 ANQGSEA.

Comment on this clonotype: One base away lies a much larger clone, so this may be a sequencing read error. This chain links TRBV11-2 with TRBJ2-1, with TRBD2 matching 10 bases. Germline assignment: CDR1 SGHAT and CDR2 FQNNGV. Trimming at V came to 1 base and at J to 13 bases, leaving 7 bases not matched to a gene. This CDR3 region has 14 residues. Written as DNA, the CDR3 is TGTGCCAGCAGCTTAGTAGCTAGCGGGAGTCATCAGTTCTTC. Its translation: CASSLVASGSHQFF.

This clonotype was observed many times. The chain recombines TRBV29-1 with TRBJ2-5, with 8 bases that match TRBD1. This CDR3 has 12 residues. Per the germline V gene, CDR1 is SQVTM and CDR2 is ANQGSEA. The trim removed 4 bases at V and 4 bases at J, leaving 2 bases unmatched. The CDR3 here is CSVGGQGETQYF. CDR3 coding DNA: TGCAGCGTTGGTGGACAGGGAGAGACCCAGTACTTC.

The CDR3 DNA follows: TGTGCCAGCAGTTTATTTGGGGTGGGGGGCCCTAGAGAGCAGTACTTC. Protein product: CASSLFGVGGPREQYF. V usage is TRBV28 and J usage is TRBJ2-7, with D perhaps matching TRBD1 or TRBD2 (6 bases each). V shed 1 base and J shed 7 bases, with 20 bases lying between them. CDR3 size: 16 residues. Germline V CDR1 and CDR2: MDHEN, SYDVKM.

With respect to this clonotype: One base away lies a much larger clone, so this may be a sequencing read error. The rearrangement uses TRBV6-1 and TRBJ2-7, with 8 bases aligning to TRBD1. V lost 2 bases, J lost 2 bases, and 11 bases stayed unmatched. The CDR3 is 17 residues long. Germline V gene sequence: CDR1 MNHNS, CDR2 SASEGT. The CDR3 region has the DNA TGTGCCAGCAGTGAACATCAGACAGGGGAGCGACCCTACGAGCAGTACTTC. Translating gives CASSEHQTGERPYEQYF.

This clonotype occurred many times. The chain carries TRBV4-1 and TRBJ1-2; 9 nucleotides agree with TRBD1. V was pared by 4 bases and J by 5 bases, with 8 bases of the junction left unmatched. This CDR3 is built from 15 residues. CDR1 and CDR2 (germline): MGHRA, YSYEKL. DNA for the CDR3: TGCGCCAGCAGCCTTGCCGGGACAGGGAAATATGGCTACACCTTC. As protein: CASSLAGTGKYGYTF.

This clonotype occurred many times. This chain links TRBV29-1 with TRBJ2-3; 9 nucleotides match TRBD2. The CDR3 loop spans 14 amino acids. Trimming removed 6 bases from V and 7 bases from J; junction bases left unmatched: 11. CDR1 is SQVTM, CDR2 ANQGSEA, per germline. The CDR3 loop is CSVHGAGGLNTQYF. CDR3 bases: TGCAGCGTCCACGGGGCGGGAGGGTTAAATACGCAGTATTTT.

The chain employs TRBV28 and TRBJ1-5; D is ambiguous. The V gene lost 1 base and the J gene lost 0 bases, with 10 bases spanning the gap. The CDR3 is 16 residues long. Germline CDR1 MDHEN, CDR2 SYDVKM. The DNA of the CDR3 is TGTGCCAGCAGTTTATACGAGAGACGTAGCAATCAGCCCCAGCATTTT. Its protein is CASSLYERRSNQPQHF. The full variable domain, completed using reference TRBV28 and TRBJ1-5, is DVKVTQSSRYLVKRTGEKVFLECVQDMDHENMFWYRQDPGLGLRLIYFSYDVKMKEKGDIPEGYSVSREKKERFSLILESASTNQTSMYLCASSLYERRSNQPQHFGDGTRLSIL.

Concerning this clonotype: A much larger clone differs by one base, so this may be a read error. The CDR3: CASIQDYSSQETQYF. CDR3 sequence (DNA): TGTGCCAGCATCCAAGATTATAGCAGCCAAGAGACCCAGTACTTC. The J gene is TRBJ2-5, the V gene TRBV4-2; D remains unclear. In germline, CDR1 is LGHNA, CDR2 YNFKEQ. This CDR3 spans 15 amino acids.

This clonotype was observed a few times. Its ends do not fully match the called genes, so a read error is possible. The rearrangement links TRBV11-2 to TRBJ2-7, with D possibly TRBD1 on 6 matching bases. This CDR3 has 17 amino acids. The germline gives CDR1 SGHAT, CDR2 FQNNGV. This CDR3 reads CAGSRSAGVSREHEQYF. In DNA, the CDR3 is TGTGCCGGCAGCCGATCGGCAGGGGTCTCAAGGGAGCACGAGCAGTACTTC.

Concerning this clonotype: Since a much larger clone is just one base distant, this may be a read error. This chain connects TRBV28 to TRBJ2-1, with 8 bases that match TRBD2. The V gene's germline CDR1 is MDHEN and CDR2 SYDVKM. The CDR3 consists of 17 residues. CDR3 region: CASSLWRGSGGYDEQFF. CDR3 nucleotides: TGTGCCAGCAGTTTATGGCGAGGGAGCGGGGGCTACGATGAGCAGTTCTTC.

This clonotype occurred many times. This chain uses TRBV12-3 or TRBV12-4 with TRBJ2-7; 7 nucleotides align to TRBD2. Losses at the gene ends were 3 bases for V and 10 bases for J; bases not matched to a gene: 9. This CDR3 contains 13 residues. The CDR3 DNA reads TGTGCCAGCAGTTTTAATGAGGGAGGGCCTCAGTACTTC. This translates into CASSFNEGGPQYF.